Below are 29 T cell receptor beta chains sequenced from a single sample in a study of cytomegalovirus exposure and HLA in healthy donors. The study ran its PCR with 60 Vbeta and 13 Jbeta primers. TCRdb keeps only in-frame clones here, not all; method: immunoSEQ multiplex PCR. This sample has approximately 160,000 clones, with around 80% found just once. What was sequenced was PBMCs. The receptor set was obtained from a woman aged 45-60 years in good health and CMV-seropositive.

This sequence joins TRBV28 and TRBJ1-2, with 10 nucleotides matching TRBD1. The J segment lost 8 bases and the V segment lost 5 bases, leaving 11 bases of the junction unmatched. Germline V gene data show CDR1 as MDHEN and CDR2 as SYDVKM. CDR3 length equals 15 residues. The CDR3 region has the DNA TGTGCCAGCAGTCCTCGGGACAGGGGAGAGGGCGGCTACACCTTC. Protein product: CASSPRDRGEGGYTF.

The chain employs TRBV7-9 and TRBJ1-6; 9 bases align to TRBD1. V shed 4 bases, J shed 7 bases, and the junction held 5 bases outside the gene matches. The CDR3 totals 15 residues. CDR1 and CDR2 (germline): SEHNR, FQNEAQ (reference sequence). The CDR3 DNA reads TGTGCCAGCAGCTCACAGGGGGCCCGGAATTCACCCCTCCACTTT. Its translation is CASSSQGARNSPLHF.

This rearrangement joins TRBV15 to TRBJ2-1; 15 bases are a match to TRBD2. The ends lost 6 bases at V and 2 bases at J; junction bases unmatched: 5. CDR3 length equals 17 residues. The germline CDR1 and CDR2 sequences are LNHNV and YYDKDF (reference sequence). The CDR3: CATSRGLAGGTYNEQFF. As DNA, the CDR3 is TGTGCCACCAGTAGGGGACTAGCGGGAGGCACCTACAATGAGCAGTTCTTC.

Turning to this clone: An end of the junction does not agree with germline; a read error may underlie this. The chain uses TRBV2 and TRBJ2-6, with TRBD2 matching 15 bases. Looked up from germline, CDR1 is SNHLY and CDR2 is FYNNEI. The CDR3 totals 19 residues. The CDR3 nucleotides read TGTGCCAGCAGTTCGGGACTAGCGGGGGGAAGCTCTGGGGCCAACGTTCTGACTTTC. Translating gives CASSSGLAGGSSGANVLTF. The whole variable domain, remainder taken from reference TRBV2 and TRBJ2-6, is EPEVTQTPSHQVTQMGQEVILRCVPISNHLYFYWYRQILGQKVEFLVSFYNNEISEKSEIFDDQFSVERPDGSNFTLKIRSTKLEDSAMYFCASSSGLAGGSSGANVLTFGAGSRLTVL.

The rearrangement joins TRBV10-3 to TRBJ1-6; 7 positions match TRBD1. Trimming removed 9 bases from V and 5 bases from J; junction bases left unmatched: 7. This CDR3 spans 14 amino acids. Per the germline V gene, CDR1 is ENHRY and CDR2 is SYGVKD. Here the CDR3 DNA reads TGTGCCATTAAGCCCCAGGGGGATAATTCACCCCTCCACTTT. This encodes CAIKPQGDNSPLHF.

This clone was counted a few times. This chain connects TRBV7-2 to TRBJ1-2; TRBD1 agrees at 9 bases. V lost 4 bases to trimming and J lost 8 bases; unmatched junction nucleotides: 5. Germline-derived CDR1 and CDR2 are SGHTA and FQGNSA. CDR3 length: 13 residues. In nucleotides, the CDR3 is TGTGCCAGCAGCTCCACAGGGGGCTGGGGCTACACCTTC. It encodes CASSSTGGWGYTF.

This clone was seen more than once but under ten times. The rearrangement joins TRBV29-1 to TRBJ2-3, with D possibly being TRBD1 (6 bases). CDR1 SQVTM and CDR2 ANQGSEA come from the germline V gene. The CDR3 loop spans 11 amino acids. In DNA, the CDR3 is TGCACAGTAACAGGGCCAGATACGCAGTATTTT. It specifies CTVTGPDTQYF.

This CDR3 is CASSGPGGSSYNEQFF. DNA of the CDR3: TGTGCCAGCAGTGGCCCCGGCGGGAGTTCCTACAATGAGCAGTTCTTC. V gene TRBV6-6 combines with J gene TRBJ2-1, with 7 bases matching TRBD2. Germline assignment: CDR1 MNHNY and CDR2 SVGAGI (reference sequence). The CDR3 contains 16 residues. Germline trimming cut 5 bases from V and 1 base from J; bases unmatched to any gene: 8.

The chain carries TRBV19 and TRBJ2-6, with D possibly matching TRBD1 (6 bases). V dropped 7 bases and J dropped 0 bases, with 13 bases sitting between them. The CDR3 loop spans 16 amino acids. Germline V gene lookup returns CDR1 LNHDA and CDR2 SQIVND (reference sequence). This CDR3 is CASTRGSPSGANVLTF. The CDR3, as DNA: TGTGCCAGTACCAGGGGCAGTCCCTCTGGGGCCAACGTCCTGACTTTC.

This clone was seen a handful of times. The chain is built from TRBV4-1 and TRBJ2-4; weak D call: TRBD1 (6 bases). CDR3 length: 14 residues. Trimming removed 0 bases at V and 8 bases at J, with 11 bases between. Germline V gene data show CDR1 as MGHRA and CDR2 as YSYEKL. The CDR3 protein is CASSQEQGRYIQYF. CDR3 DNA: TGCGCCAGCAGCCAAGAGCAGGGGCGATACATTCAGTACTTC.

The chain carries TRBV4-2 and TRBJ1-2; 7 bases match TRBD1. The ends lost 5 bases at V and 6 bases at J; junction bases unmatched: 12. CDR3 length equals 15 residues. In germline, CDR1 is LGHNA, CDR2 YNFKEQ. CDR3 residues: CASSALTGTRNGYTF. CDR3 nucleotide sequence: TGTGCCAGCAGCGCCTTGACAGGGACCAGAAATGGCTACACCTTC.

The chain carries TRBV5-6 and TRBJ2-2; a weak D match, TRBD2 (5 bases). With 4 bases removed from V and 1 base from J, the gap between germline ends came to 8 bases. Germline lookup yields CDR1 SGHDT and CDR2 YYEEEE. The CDR3 has 14 amino acids. In DNA, the CDR3 is TGTGCCAGCAGCCTCCGGGGGAACACCGGGGAGCTGTTTTTT. Translated, it gives CASSLRGNTGELFF.

The CDR3 spells CASSLYGKPYEQYF. The CDR3 nucleotides read TGTGCCAGCAGCCTTTACGGGAAGCCCTACGAGCAGTACTTC. This chain joins TRBV5-4 and TRBJ2-7, with D tentatively TRBD2 (5 bases). The CDR3 length is 14 residues. Trimming took off 4 bases at V and 2 bases at J, with 13 bases between the two ends. Germline V gives CDR1 SGHNT, CDR2 YYREEE (reference sequence). Using reference TRBV5-4 and TRBJ2-7 for the parts outside the CDR3, the full variable domain is ETGVTQSPTHLIKTRGQQVTLRCSSQSGHNTVSWYQQALGQGPQFIFQYYREEENGRGNFPPRFSGLQFPNYSSELNVNALELDDSALYLCASSLYGKPYEQYFGPGTRLTVT.

V gene TRBV9 combines with J gene TRBJ2-7; TRBD2 matches 13 bases. Germline loops: CDR1 SGDLS, CDR2 YYNGEE. CDR3 size: 14 residues. J was trimmed by 13 bases and V by 4 bases; bases with no gene match: 11. The chain's CDR3 is CASSPRTSGSPLYF. In DNA form, the CDR3 reads TGTGCCAGCAGCCCACGGACTAGCGGGAGTCCCCTATACTTC.

The chain joins TRBV7-9 to TRBJ1-1, with 9 bases matching TRBD1. The junction had 4 bases not matched to a gene; V was cut back by 4 bases and J by 1 base. Germline CDR1 SEHNR, CDR2 FQNEAQ (reference sequence). The CDR3 is 15 residues long. CDR3 loop: CASSSGTGKNTEAFF. The CDR3 DNA follows: TGTGCCAGCAGCTCGGGGACAGGGAAGAACACTGAAGCTTTCTTT. Full variable domain (rest looked up from reference TRBV7-9 and TRBJ1-1): DTGVSQNPRHKITKRGQNVTFRCDPISEHNRLYWYRQTLGQGPEFLTYFQNEAQLEKSRLLSDRFSAERPKGSFSTLEIQRTEQGDSAMYLCASSSGTGKNTEAFFGQGTRLTVV.

This clone was seen more than once but under ten times. The chain employs TRBV28 and TRBJ1-2, with a weak D call TRBD1 (5 bases). Germline V CDR1 and CDR2: MDHEN, SYDVKM. The CDR3 totals 17 residues. Trimming stripped 6 bases from V and 5 bases from J, with 25 bases between. The DNA of the CDR3 is TGTGCCAGCAGCCTGGGCGGGGGTGGAGCCGTTGGGTATGGCTACACCTTC. Translation gives CASSLGGGGAVGYGYTF.

The chain links TRBV5-1 to TRBJ2-2, with D possibly TRBD1 on 6 matching bases. The V end was cut by 4 bases, the J end by 0 bases, with 16 bases between. Germline V gene lookup returns CDR1 SGHRS and CDR2 YFSETQ. The CDR3 covers 17 residues. The DNA of the CDR3 is TGCGCCAGCAGCCCGAGACAGGTCGCTCCGAACACCGGGGAGCTGTTTTTT. Protein sequence: CASSPRQVAPNTGELFF.

The chain employs TRBV28 and TRBJ1-4; 8 bases are a match to TRBD1. CDR1 is MDHEN, CDR2 SYDVKM, per germline. The CDR3 is made up of 15 amino acids. After removal of 2 bases from V and 6 bases from J, the junction contained 5 bases not matched to a gene. The CDR3 spells CASSLPDRADEKLFF. For the CDR3, the DNA is TGTGCCAGCAGTTTACCGGACAGGGCGGATGAAAAACTGTTTTTT.

V is TRBV19 and J is TRBJ2-2; D remains unclear. The CDR3 is made up of 14 amino acids. V gave up 3 bases and J gave up 7 bases, with 12 bases separating them. Looked up from germline, CDR1 is LNHDA and CDR2 is SQIVND (reference sequence). For the CDR3, the DNA is TGTGCCAGTAGTATGGGCCCCTTAGTCGGGGAGCTGTTTTTT. Translated, it gives CASSMGPLVGELFF.

The chain combines TRBV4-2 with TRBJ2-3, with TRBD2 as a possible D gene (7 bases). CDR3 size: 16 residues. V lost 4 bases to trimming and J lost 5 bases, with 19 bases between them. Germline V gene data show CDR1 as LGHNA and CDR2 as YNFKEQ. CDR3 protein: CASSRQGAGAGDTQYF. In DNA, the CDR3 is TGTGCCAGCAGCCGGCAAGGGGCGGGGGCGGGAGATACGCAGTATTTT.

The chain is built from TRBV27 and TRBJ2-3; tentative D call: TRBD2 (7 bases). The CDR3 has 17 amino acids. V dropped 6 bases and J dropped 4 bases, with 23 bases sitting between them. Germline V lookup: CDR1 MNHEY, CDR2 SMNVEV (reference sequence). DNA of the CDR3: TGTGCCAGCAGAAGACTAGCCCGAGAGGGGGTCGCAGATACGCAGTATTTT. As protein: CASRRLAREGVADTQYF.

V is TRBV27 and J is TRBJ1-1, with D maybe TRBD1 (6 bases). In germline, CDR1 is MNHEY, CDR2 SMNVEV (reference sequence). The CDR3 is made up of 15 amino acids. The germline V and J ends were trimmed by 6 bases and 0 bases, with 14 bases remaining between them. In DNA, the CDR3 is TGTGCCAGCAGCCTGGGGGCTCCAGTGAACACTGAAGCTTTCTTT. It is translated as CASSLGAPVNTEAFF.

The CDR3 region is CASTPGDTLDTQYF. CDR3 nucleotide sequence: TGTGCCAGCACCCCAGGCGACACCCTTGACACGCAGTATTTT. The J gene is TRBJ2-3, the V gene TRBV5-5; D is uncertain. The germline V and J ends were trimmed by 6 bases and 9 bases, with 20 bases remaining between them. CDR3 size: 14 residues. Germline values: CDR1 SGHKS, CDR2 YYEKEE (reference sequence).

The chain uses TRBV28 and TRBJ1-4; 9 nucleotides match TRBD1. The CDR3 totals 15 residues. Germline lookup yields CDR1 MDHEN and CDR2 SYDVKM. With 3 bases clipped from V and 7 bases from J, the junction kept 6 bases outside the gene matches. Here the CDR3 reads CASSFSGQGSEKLFF. The CDR3 DNA reads as TGTGCCAGCAGTTTCTCGGGACAGGGAAGTGAAAAACTGTTTTTT.

On this clone: At one end the junction does not follow the germline gene, possibly because of a read error. The chain is built from TRBV25-1 and TRBJ2-5; tentative D call: TRBD2 (5 bases). Germline CDR1 MGHDK, CDR2 SYGVNS. The CDR3 totals 11 residues. The CDR3 loop reads CASSQGGDLNF. The DNA for the CDR3 is TGTGCCAGCAGCCAAGGAGGAGACCTTAACTTC. The whole variable domain, filled in from reference TRBV25-1 and TRBJ2-5, reads EADIYQTPRYLVIGTGKKITLECSQTMGHDKMYWYQQDPGMELHLIHYSYGVNSTEKGDLSSESTVSRIRTEHFPLTLESARPSHTSQYLCASSQGGDLNFGPGTRLLVL.

The chain links TRBV7-2 to TRBJ1-5; D ambiguous. The CDR3 contains 15 residues. V was trimmed by 3 bases and J by 4 bases, leaving 13 bases between them. CDR1 is SGHTA and CDR2 is FQGNSA in the germline V gene. CDR3 sequence (DNA): TGTGCCAGCAGCTTCCAGGCATCCGCTAATCAGCCCCAGCATTTT. This translates into CASSFQASANQPQHF.

The chain has TRBV10-2 and TRBJ2-5, with TRBD1 identical over 9 bases. The CDR3 is made up of 14 amino acids. The V segment lost 3 bases and the J segment 5 bases; nucleotides outside the gene matches: 4. The V gene's germline CDR1 is WSHSY and CDR2 SAAADI. The CDR3 DNA sequence: TGCGCCAGCAGTGAACAGGGGGCAGGGGAGACCCAGTACTTC. Encoded protein: CASSEQGAGETQYF.

The chain is built from TRBV4-3 and TRBJ1-5; 7 bases map to TRBD1. The germline V gene encodes CDR1 LGHNA and CDR2 YSLEER. V trimming: 0 bases; J trimming: 1 base; junction bases outside the gene matches: 0. CDR3 size: 15 residues. This CDR3 is CASSQETGSNQPQHF. The CDR3, as DNA: TGCGCCAGCAGCCAAGAGACAGGGAGCAATCAGCCCCAGCATTTT.

V and J are TRBV7-8 and TRBJ1-2, with TRBD1 identical over 9 bases. This CDR3 contains 15 residues. The junction had 9 bases not matched to a gene; V was cut back by 2 bases and J by 8 bases. Germline lookup yields CDR1 SGHVS and CDR2 FQNEAQ. CDR3 DNA: TGTGCCAGCAGCTTAAGTGGCGGGACAGGGAAGGGCTACACCTTC. The encoded protein is CASSLSGGTGKGYTF.